What follows is one TCR beta chain and its context. The data derive from a study of T cells in Graves' hyperthyroidism and ophthalmopathy. Study information: Pretreatment peripheral blood was obtained at initial diagnosis.

TCR beta CDR3 sequences were amplified from RNA transcripts. Initially, a first-round RT-PCR of the TCR CDR3 employed the HTBI primer set. TCRdb reprocessed the multiplex PCR reads via MiXCR and lists one record per CDR3 protein. In the table there are 300,000 to 500,000 distinct CDR3 sequences, just under 15% of which are singletons. Disease duration under 2 months; hyperthyroidism patients were aged 18 to 65. Looked up from germline, CDR1 is SGHNT and CDR2 is YYREEE (reference sequence). The CDR3 consists of 16 residues. V was clipped by 0 bases and J by 6 bases; unmatched bases: 5. The chain joins TRBV5-4 to TRBJ2-2; 10 positions agree with TRBD2. Sequenced: blood. The TCR comes from a woman in her thirties with Graves' hyperthyroidism. CDR3 DNA sequence: TGTGCCAGCAGCTTGGTAGGCCTAGCGGGGGCCGGGGAGCTGTTTTTT. It is translated as CASSLVGLAGAGELFF.